This T cell receptor beta chain was documented in a study of cytomegalovirus exposure and HLA in healthy donors. Whole-study context: Unique TCRs numbering roughly 80 million, obtained from HLA-typed donors, made up an early data release.

Notes on the study in general: HLA-A and HLA-B allele assignments for most subjects were reportedly predicted accurately using TCR beta sequences. TCR beta V- and J-gene trimming, according to a later analysis, was linked to a missense DCLRE1C variant.

A multiplex PCR was run with 60 Vbeta primers and 13 Jbeta primers. Authors' processing steps: Later work found 65 million to 90 million unique TCR beta chains, with approximately 12 million shared. Method: immunoSEQ multiplex PCR; TCRdb's copy keeps in-frame clones and lacks some. That table supplies the V and J calls and clone size; D and trimming were determined from the DNA. The sample gives 73,000 or so clones, around three quarters of which show up once; under 6.5% is in the top ten. For this clone: Antigen unknown.

The clonotype originates from a man in his forties or fifties in good health and CMV-seronegative. The sample was PBMCs.

The CDR3 loop reads CASSGQGETQYF. In DNA, the CDR3 is TGCGCCAGCAGTGGACAGGGGGAGACCCAGTACTTC. The genes are TRBV10-1 and TRBJ2-5; 8 bases agree with TRBD1. Per the germline V gene, CDR1 is WNHNN and CDR2 is SYGVQD (reference sequence). There are 12 residues in the CDR3. Trimming took 4 bases from V and 5 from J; bases not matched to a gene: 0.